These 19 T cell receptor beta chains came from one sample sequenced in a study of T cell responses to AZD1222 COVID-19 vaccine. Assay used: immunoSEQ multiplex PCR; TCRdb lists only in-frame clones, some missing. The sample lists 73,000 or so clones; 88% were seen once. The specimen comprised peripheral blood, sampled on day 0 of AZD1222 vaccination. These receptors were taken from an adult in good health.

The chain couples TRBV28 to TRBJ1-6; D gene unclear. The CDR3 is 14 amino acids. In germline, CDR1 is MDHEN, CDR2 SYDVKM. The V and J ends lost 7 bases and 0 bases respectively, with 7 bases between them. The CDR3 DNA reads TGTGCCAGCACCCAGAGCTCCTATAATTCACCCCTCCACTTT. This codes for CASTQSSYNSPLHF.

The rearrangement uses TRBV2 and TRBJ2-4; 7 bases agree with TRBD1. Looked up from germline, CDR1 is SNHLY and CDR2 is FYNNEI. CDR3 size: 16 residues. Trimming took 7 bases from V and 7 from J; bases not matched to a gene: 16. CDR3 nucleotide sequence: TGTGCCAGCAAAGAATCGACAGGGACGGGTTTGAACATTCAGTACTTC. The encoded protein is CASKESTGTGLNIQYF.

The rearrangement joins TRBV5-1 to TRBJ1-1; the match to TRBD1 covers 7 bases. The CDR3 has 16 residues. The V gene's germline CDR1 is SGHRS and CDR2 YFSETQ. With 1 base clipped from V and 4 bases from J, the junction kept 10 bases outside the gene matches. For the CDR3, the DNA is TGCGCCAGCAGCTTGTTGACAGGGAGGCGAAGCACTGAAGCTTTCTTT. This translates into CASSLLTGRRSTEAFF.

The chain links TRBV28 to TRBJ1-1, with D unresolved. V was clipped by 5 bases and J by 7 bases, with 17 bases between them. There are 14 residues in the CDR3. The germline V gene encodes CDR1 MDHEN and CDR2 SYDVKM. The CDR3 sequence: CASSPNGRNNEAFF. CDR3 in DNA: TGTGCCAGCAGTCCAAACGGGAGGAATAATGAAGCTTTCTTT.

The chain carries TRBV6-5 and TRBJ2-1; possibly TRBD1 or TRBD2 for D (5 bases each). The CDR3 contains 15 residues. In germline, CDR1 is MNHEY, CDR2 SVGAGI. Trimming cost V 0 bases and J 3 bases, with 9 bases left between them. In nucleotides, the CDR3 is TGTGCCAGCAGTTACTCGGGACCGAACTACAATGAGCAGTTCTTC. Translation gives CASSYSGPNYNEQFF.

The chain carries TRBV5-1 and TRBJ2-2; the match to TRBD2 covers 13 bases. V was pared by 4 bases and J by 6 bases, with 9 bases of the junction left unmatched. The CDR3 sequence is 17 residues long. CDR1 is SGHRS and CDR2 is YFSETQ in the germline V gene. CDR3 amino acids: CASSPRTSGSGSGELFF. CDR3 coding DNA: TGCGCCAGCAGCCCCCGGACTAGCGGGAGTGGGTCCGGGGAGCTGTTTTTT.

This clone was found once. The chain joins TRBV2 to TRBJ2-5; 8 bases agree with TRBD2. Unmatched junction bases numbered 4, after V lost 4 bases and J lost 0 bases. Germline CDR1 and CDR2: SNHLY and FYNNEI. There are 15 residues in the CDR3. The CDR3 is CASSVERGNQETQYF. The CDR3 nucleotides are TGTGCCAGCAGTGTAGAGCGGGGGAACCAAGAGACCCAGTACTTC. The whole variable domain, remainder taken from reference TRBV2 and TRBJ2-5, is EPEVTQTPSHQVTQMGQEVILRCVPISNHLYFYWYRQILGQKVEFLVSFYNNEISEKSEIFDDQFSVERPDGSNFTLKIRSTKLEDSAMYFCASSVERGNQETQYFGPGTRLLVL.

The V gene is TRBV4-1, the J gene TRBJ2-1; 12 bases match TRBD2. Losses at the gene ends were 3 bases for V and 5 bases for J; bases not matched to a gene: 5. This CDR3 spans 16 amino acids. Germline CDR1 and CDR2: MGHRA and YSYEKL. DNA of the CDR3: TGCGCCAGCAGCCACCTGGGACTAGCGGGTAACAATGAGCAGTTCTTC. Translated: CASSHLGLAGNNEQFF.

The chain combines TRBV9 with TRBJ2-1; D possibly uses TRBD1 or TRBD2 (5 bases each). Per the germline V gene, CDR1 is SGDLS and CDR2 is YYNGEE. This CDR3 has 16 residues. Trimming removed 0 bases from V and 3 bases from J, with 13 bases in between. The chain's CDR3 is CASSVVRDGLYNEQFF. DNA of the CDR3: TGTGCCAGCAGCGTAGTGAGGGACGGCCTCTACAATGAGCAGTTCTTC. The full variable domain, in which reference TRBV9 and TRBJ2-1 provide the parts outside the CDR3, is DSGVTQTPKHLITATGQRVTLRCSPRSGDLSVYWYQQSLDQGLQFLIQYYNGEERAKGNILERFSAQQFPDLHSELNLSSLELGDSALYFCASSVVRDGLYNEQFFGPGTRLTVL.

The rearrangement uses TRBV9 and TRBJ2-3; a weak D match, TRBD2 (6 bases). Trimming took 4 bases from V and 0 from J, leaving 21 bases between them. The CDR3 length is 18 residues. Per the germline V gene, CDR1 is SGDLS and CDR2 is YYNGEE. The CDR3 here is CASSFSQAGPYSTDTQYF. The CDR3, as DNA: TGTGCCAGCAGCTTTAGCCAAGCGGGCCCCTATAGCACAGATACGCAGTATTTT. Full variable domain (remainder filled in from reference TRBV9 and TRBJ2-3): DSGVTQTPKHLITATGQRVTLRCSPRSGDLSVYWYQQSLDQGLQFLIQYYNGEERAKGNILERFSAQQFPDLHSELNLSSLELGDSALYFCASSFSQAGPYSTDTQYFGPGTRLTVL.

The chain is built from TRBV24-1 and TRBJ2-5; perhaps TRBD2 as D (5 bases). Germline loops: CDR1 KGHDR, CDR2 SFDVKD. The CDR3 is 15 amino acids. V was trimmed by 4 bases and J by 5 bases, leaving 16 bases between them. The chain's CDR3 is CATSETSPTRETQYF. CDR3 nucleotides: TGTGCCACCAGTGAGACGAGCCCTACTAGGGAGACCCAGTACTTC.

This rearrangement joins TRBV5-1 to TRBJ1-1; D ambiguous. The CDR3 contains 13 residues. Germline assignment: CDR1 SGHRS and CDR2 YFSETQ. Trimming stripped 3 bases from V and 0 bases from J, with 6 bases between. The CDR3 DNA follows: TGCGCCAGCAGCTCCATTATGAACACTGAAGCTTTCTTT. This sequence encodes CASSSIMNTEAFF.

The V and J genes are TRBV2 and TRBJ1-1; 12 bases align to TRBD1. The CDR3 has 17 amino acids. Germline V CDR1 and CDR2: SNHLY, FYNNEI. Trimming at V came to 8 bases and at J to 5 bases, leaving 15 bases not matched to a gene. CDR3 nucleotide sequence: TGTGCCAGCCCCCAAGGGACAGGGGGCGCATTGGGGACTGAAGCTTTCTTT. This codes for CASPQGTGGALGTEAFF. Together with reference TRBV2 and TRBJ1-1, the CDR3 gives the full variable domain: EPEVTQTPSHQVTQMGQEVILRCVPISNHLYFYWYRQILGQKVEFLVSFYNNEISEKSEIFDDQFSVERPDGSNFTLKIRSTKLEDSAMYFCASPQGTGGALGTEAFFGQGTRLTVV.

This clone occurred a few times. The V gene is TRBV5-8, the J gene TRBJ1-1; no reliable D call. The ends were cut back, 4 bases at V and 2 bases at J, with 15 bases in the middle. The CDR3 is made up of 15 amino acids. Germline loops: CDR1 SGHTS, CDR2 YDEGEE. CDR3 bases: TGTGCCAGCAGCCCAGGATCACTACGAAACACTGAAGCTTTCTTT. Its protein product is CASSPGSLRNTEAFF.

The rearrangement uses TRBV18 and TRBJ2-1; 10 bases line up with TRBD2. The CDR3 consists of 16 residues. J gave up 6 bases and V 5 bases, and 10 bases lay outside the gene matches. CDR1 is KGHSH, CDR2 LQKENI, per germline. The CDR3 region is CASSVSSGGAGNEQFF. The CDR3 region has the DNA TGTGCCAGCTCAGTGAGCAGCGGGGGGGCCGGCAATGAGCAGTTCTTC.

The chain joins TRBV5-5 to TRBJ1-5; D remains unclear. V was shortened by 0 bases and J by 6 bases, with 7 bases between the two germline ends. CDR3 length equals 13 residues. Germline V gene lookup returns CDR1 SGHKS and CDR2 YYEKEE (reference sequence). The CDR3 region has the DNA TGTGCCAGCAGCTTGGAAGGGTTTCAGCCCCAGCATTTT. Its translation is CASSLEGFQPQHF.

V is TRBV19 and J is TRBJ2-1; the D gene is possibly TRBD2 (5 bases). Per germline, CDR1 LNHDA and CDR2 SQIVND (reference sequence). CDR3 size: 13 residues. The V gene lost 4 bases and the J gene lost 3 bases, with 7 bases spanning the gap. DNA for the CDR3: TGTGCCAGTAGTACGGGGTTCTACAATGAGCAGTTCTTC. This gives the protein CASSTGFYNEQFF.

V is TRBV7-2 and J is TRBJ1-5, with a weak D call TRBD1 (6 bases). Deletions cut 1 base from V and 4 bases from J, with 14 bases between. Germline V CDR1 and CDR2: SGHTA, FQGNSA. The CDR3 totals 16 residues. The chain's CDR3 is CASSLGGGTRNQPQHF. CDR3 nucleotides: TGTGCCAGCAGCTTAGGAGGCGGGACAAGAAATCAGCCCCAGCATTTT.

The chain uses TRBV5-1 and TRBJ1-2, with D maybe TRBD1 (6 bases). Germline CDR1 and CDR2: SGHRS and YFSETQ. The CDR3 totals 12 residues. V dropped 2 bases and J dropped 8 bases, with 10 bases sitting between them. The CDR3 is CASSFYRDGYTF. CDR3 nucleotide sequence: TGCGCCAGCAGCTTTTACAGGGACGGCTACACCTTC.